Each of the 4 T cell receptor beta chains below was sequenced from the same sample in a study of T-cell memory formation after mild COVID-19. TCRdb recomputed calls from the 5' RACE reads with MiXCR, one row per CDR3 protein. The sample has approximately 240,000 distinct CDR3 sequences, 15% to 20% seen once. The sample taken for sequencing was PBMCs or a T cell subset sorted from them (not recorded which). These receptors were obtained from a man aged 18 to 29 who had mild COVID-19 (a few samples of this study predate the infection). Cell type and time point are not known.

This chain joins TRBV12-3 or TRBV12-4 and TRBJ2-2, with D perhaps TRBD1 or TRBD2 (5 bases each). The CDR3 consists of 13 residues. V lost 3 bases and J lost 6, with 8 bases in between. The CDR3 region is CASSLLGPGELFF. In nucleotides, the CDR3 is TGTGCCAGCAGTTTGTTGGGACCCGGGGAGCTGTTTTTT.

V usage is TRBV6-1 and J usage is TRBJ2-3; no firm D call. This CDR3 is built from 10 residues. Germline V gives CDR1 MNHNS, CDR2 SASEGT. V lost 10 bases and J 2 bases, leaving 4 bases between the germline ends. The CDR3 nucleotides read TGTGCCACCAACACAGATACGCAGTATTTT. Translating it yields CATNTDTQYF.

This clonotype has ten or more counts. The chain recombines TRBV7-2 with TRBJ2-3; D not certain. V gave up 5 bases and J gave up 1 base, with 10 bases separating them. CDR3 size: 14 residues. Germline CDR1 and CDR2: SGHTA and FQGNSA. The CDR3 DNA is TGTGCCAGCAGCCCTTCGGTTGGCACAGATACGCAGTATTTT. Translated: CASSPSVGTDTQYF.

The rearrangement uses TRBV19 and TRBJ2-3, with 9 bases fitting TRBD2. The J segment lost 6 bases and the V segment lost 7 bases, leaving 2 bases of the junction unmatched. Germline V lookup: CDR1 LNHDA, CDR2 SQIVND (reference sequence). The CDR3 sequence is 12 residues long. For the CDR3, the DNA is TGTGCCAGTACCGCGGGGGGGGATACGCAGTATTTT. The encoded protein is CASTAGGDTQYF. Full variable domain (outside the CDR3, taken from reference TRBV19 and TRBJ2-3): DGGITQSPKYLFRKEGQNVTLSCEQNLNHDAMYWYRQDPGQGLRLIYYSQIVNDFQKGDIAEGYSVSREKKESFPLTVTSAQKNPTAFYLCASTAGGDTQYFGPGTRLTVL.